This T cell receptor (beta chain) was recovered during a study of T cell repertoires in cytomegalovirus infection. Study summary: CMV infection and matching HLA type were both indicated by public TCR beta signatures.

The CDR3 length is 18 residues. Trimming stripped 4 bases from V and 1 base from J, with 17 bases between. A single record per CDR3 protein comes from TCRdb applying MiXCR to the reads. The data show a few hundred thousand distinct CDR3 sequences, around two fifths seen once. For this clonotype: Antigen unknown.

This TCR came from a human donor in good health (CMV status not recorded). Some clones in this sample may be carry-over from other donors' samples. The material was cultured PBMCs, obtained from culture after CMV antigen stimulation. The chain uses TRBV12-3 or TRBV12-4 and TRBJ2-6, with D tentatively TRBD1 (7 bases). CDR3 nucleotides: TGTGCCAGCAGTTCCGGGAAGGGGGCGGGATCTGGGGCCAACGTCCTGACTTTC. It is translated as CASSSGKGAGSGANVLTF.